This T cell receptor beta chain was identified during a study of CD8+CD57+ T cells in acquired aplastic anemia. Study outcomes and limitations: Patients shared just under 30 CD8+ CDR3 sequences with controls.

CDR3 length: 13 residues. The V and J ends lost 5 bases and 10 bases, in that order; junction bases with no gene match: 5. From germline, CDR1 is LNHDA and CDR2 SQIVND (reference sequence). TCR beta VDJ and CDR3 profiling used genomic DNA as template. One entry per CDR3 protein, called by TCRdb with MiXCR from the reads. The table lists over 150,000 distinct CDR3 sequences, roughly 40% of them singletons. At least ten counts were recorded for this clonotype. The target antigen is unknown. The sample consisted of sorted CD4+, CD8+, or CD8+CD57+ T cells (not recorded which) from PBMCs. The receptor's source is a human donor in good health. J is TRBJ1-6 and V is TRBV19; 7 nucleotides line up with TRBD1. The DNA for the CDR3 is TGTGCCAGTAGTCTACAGGGGTACTCACCCCTCCACTTT. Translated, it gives CASSLQGYSPLHF.